A few counts support the clone carrying this T cell receptor (beta chain). Its antigen is still unknown. This specimen comes from a study of T cells after yellow fever vaccination. TCRdb used MiXCR to reprocess the 5' RACE reads, holding one entry per CDR3 protein. The sample comprises approximately 300,000 distinct CDR3 sequences, roughly 7% of which are singletons, and over 15% rests with the top ten. Findings of the study overall: The bulk population could contribute abundant contaminating clonotypes to FACS-sorted repertoires.

The TCR comes from a man aged 18 to 30 who received the YFV17D yellow fever vaccine. The material was PBMCs, obtained roughly 46 days after the first yellow fever vaccination.

The CDR3 loop reads CASSLGSSLYEQYF. CDR3 coding DNA: TGTGCCAGCAGCTTAGGCAGCAGTCTATACGAGCAGTACTTC. This rearrangement joins TRBV7-2 to TRBJ2-7; D remains ambiguous. CDR1 is SGHTA and CDR2 is FQGNSA in the germline V gene. V was pared by 1 base and J by 4 bases, with 11 bases between. The CDR3 loop spans 14 amino acids.